What follows are 13 T cell receptor beta chains derived from one specimen sequenced in a study of response to subunit inactivated influenza vaccine. In TCRdb, the RT-PCR reads were re-called with MiXCR into one record per CDR3 protein. The data show roughly 790,000 distinct CDR3 sequences, about 20% seen once. This material consisted of PBMCs from blood, taken 5 to 6 days after vaccination. The receptors derive from a man in his fifties who received an inactivated influenza vaccine.

The rearrangement joins TRBV4-2 to TRBJ2-3; D is possibly TRBD2 (5 bases). Germline lookup yields CDR1 LGHNA and CDR2 YNFKEQ. The CDR3 has 15 residues. Trimming removed 0 bases from V and 4 bases from J, with 11 bases in between. The CDR3 region is CASSQEVGVPDTQYF. The CDR3 nucleotides are TGTGCCAGCAGCCAAGAGGTCGGGGTTCCAGATACGCAGTATTTT.

The rearrangement uses TRBV7-9 and TRBJ2-1; D remains ambiguous. The ends were cut back, 0 bases at V and 7 bases at J, with 13 bases in the middle. Germline CDR1 and CDR2: SEHNR and FQNEAQ (reference sequence). The CDR3 has 15 residues. Written as DNA, the CDR3 is TGTGCCAGCAGCTTAGCGACTTGGGTGGGTAATGAGCAGTTCTTC. Translated: CASSLATWVGNEQFF.

This sequence joins TRBV12-3 or TRBV12-4 and TRBJ2-1; 11 bases line up with TRBD1. The ends lost 4 bases at V and 8 bases at J; junction bases unmatched: 7. The CDR3 is 15 residues long. The CDR3 loop reads CASSSGQGAMDEQFF. The CDR3 bases are TGTGCCAGCAGTTCCGGACAGGGGGCTATGGATGAGCAGTTCTTC.

This sequence joins TRBV10-3 and TRBJ1-5; tentatively, D is TRBD1 (5 bases). V lost 7 bases and J 3 bases, leaving 10 bases between the germline ends. In germline, CDR1 is ENHRY, CDR2 SYGVKD. The CDR3 is 13 residues long. As DNA, the CDR3 is TGTGCCATCACGGGGGAGGCCAATCAGCCCCAGCATTTT. Translation: CAITGEANQPQHF.

V usage is TRBV12-3 or TRBV12-4 and J usage is TRBJ2-7, with D unclear. V lost 5 bases, J lost 2 bases, and 16 bases lay in between. The CDR3 is 15 residues long. CDR3 sequence reads: CASSPRWSPPYEQYF. In nucleotides, the CDR3 is TGTGCCAGCAGTCCCCGTTGGAGTCCACCCTACGAGCAGTACTTC.

The chain uses TRBV5-1 and TRBJ2-1; 7 nucleotides align to TRBD2. Trimming removed 2 bases from V and 1 base from J; junction bases left unmatched: 6. Germline assignment: CDR1 SGHRS and CDR2 YFSETQ. The CDR3 contains 16 residues. CDR3 nucleotide sequence: TGCGCCAGCAGCTTCGGGGGGACTGATTCCTACAATGAGCAGTTCTTC. It translates to CASSFGGTDSYNEQFF.

V gene TRBV5-1 combines with J gene TRBJ1-2; D may be TRBD1 (6 bases). Germline-derived CDR1 and CDR2 are SGHRS and YFSETQ. The ends were cut back, 0 bases at V and 3 bases at J, with 12 bases in the middle. There are 15 residues in the CDR3. The CDR3 DNA reads TGCGCCAGCAGCTTGGAGCGGGGGGCGGACTATGGCTACACCTTC. It encodes CASSLERGADYGYTF.

This clonotype was found a few times. The V gene is TRBV6-2 or TRBV6-3, the J gene TRBJ2-3; 13 bases match TRBD2. Trimming at V came to 6 bases and at J to 6 bases, leaving 6 bases not matched to a gene. Looked up from germline, CDR1 is MNHEY and CDR2 is SVGEGT. The CDR3 consists of 15 residues. CDR3 DNA sequence: TGTGCCAGCAGCAAACTAGCGGGGGGGTATGATACGCAGTATTTT. This encodes CASSKLAGGYDTQYF.

The genes are TRBV5-1 and TRBJ1-2, with D unresolved. The CDR3 is 12 amino acids. Germline V gene data show CDR1 as SGHRS and CDR2 as YFSETQ. Trimming left V 4 bases short and J 8 bases short, with 12 bases between. The CDR3 loop is CASSVTNEGYTF. In DNA, the CDR3 is TGCGCCAGCAGCGTAACGAACGAAGGCTACACCTTC.

The rearrangement uses TRBV6-2 or TRBV6-3 and TRBJ2-7; TRBD2 matches 7 bases. CDR1 is MNHEY, CDR2 SVGEGT, per germline. The CDR3 is made up of 17 amino acids. V lost 4 bases and J lost 4; bases outside the gene matches: 16. CDR3 DNA: TGTGCCAGCAGTTGGCGGGCGGGAGAAACCAGACTGTACGAGCAGTACTTC. It is translated as CASSWRAGETRLYEQYF.

The chain couples TRBV27 to TRBJ1-1, with D possibly being TRBD1 (6 bases). Trimming left V 2 bases short and J 5 bases short, with 12 bases between. The germline V gene has CDR1 MNHEY and CDR2 SMNVEV (reference sequence). The CDR3 length is 14 residues. Here the CDR3 DNA reads TGTGCCAGCAGTTTACGGCAGGGGATTACTGAAGCTTTCTTT. Residues: CASSLRQGITEAFF.

V and J are TRBV6-1 and TRBJ2-7, with D possibly TRBD2 on 5 matching bases. This CDR3 is built from 13 residues. From germline, CDR1 is MNHNS and CDR2 SASEGT. V shed 6 bases and J shed 6 bases, with 15 bases lying between them. In nucleotides, the CDR3 is TGTGCCAGCAGACTAGACAAGACGGGCGAGCAGTACTTC. Protein sequence: CASRLDKTGEQYF.

The V and J genes are TRBV11-3 and TRBJ2-1, with 10 bases fitting TRBD2. The CDR3 totals 14 residues. Germline values: CDR1 SGHNT, CDR2 YENEEA. J lost 8 bases, V lost 4 bases, and 5 bases had no gene match. The CDR3 loop reads CASSSGLAKHEQFF. DNA of the CDR3: TGTGCCAGCAGCTCGGGACTAGCGAAACATGAGCAGTTCTTC.